The entry below describes one TCR beta chain. Antigen: not known. This record belongs to a study of cytomegalovirus exposure and HLA in healthy donors. At the level of the study: A later analysis reported the same platform for the 110 or so validation repertoires and the roughly 700 first-cohort repertoires. Findings of the study overall: A few CMV-associated chains were confirmed in vitro to be specific for CMV antigens. The tendency of first-cohort TCR clusters to co-occur in the roughly 130 validation repertoires emerged from a later analysis.

Using immunoSEQ multiplex PCR, the repertoire was profiled, and TCRdb retains in-frame clones only, with some absent. The data show over 150,000 clones, about 90% seen once. V lost 1 base and J lost 1; bases outside the gene matches: 5. This CDR3 contains 17 residues. Germline CDR1 reads SGHRS; CDR2 reads YFSETQ. The rearrangement joins TRBV5-1 to TRBJ2-5, with 12 bases aligning to TRBD2. Sequences were obtained from PBMCs. The receptor comes from a woman aged 18 to 35 in good health and CMV-seropositive. CDR3 nucleotides: TGCGCCAGCAGCTTGCCGCGGACTAGCGGGGTCCAAGAGACCCAGTACTTC. Its translation: CASSLPRTSGVQETQYF.